Each of the 30 T cell receptor beta chains below was sequenced from the same sample in a study of T cells in Graves' hyperthyroidism and ophthalmopathy. The investigators amplified TCR beta CDR3 regions from RNA transcripts. The HTBI set primed first-round TCR CDR3 RT-PCR. TCRdb re-called the multiplex PCR reads through MiXCR, storing one row per CDR3 protein. The table includes about 400,000 distinct CDR3 sequences, approximately 14% detected once. Specimen: blood. The receptors originated from a woman under 30 with Graves' hyperthyroidism.

This clonotype has just one count. CDR3 loop: CASSIGGQGRGDGYTF. The CDR3 nucleotides read TGTGCCAGTAGTATAGGTGGACAGGGTAGGGGAGATGGCTACACCTTC. The rearrangement joins TRBV19 to TRBJ1-2, with TRBD1 matching over 8 bases. The junction had 10 bases not matched to a gene; V was cut back by 1 base and J by 6 bases. The V gene's germline CDR1 is LNHDA and CDR2 SQIVND (reference sequence). The CDR3 is made up of 16 amino acids.

In this sample, this clonotype turned up many times. V usage is TRBV28 and J usage is TRBJ2-1; TRBD2 aligns across 9 bases. The CDR3 extends over 19 amino acids. With V trimmed by 3 bases and J by 2 bases, 14 bases remained unmatched. Germline V lookup: CDR1 MDHEN, CDR2 SYDVKM. Here the CDR3 reads CASSLTAGGPGFPYNEQFF. Here the CDR3 DNA reads TGTGCCAGCAGTTTGACGGCGGGAGGGCCAGGGTTCCCCTACAATGAGCAGTTCTTC.

This clonotype was counted many times. The rearrangement uses TRBV4-1 and TRBJ1-2, with D unclear. This CDR3 is built from 13 residues. Germline-derived CDR1 and CDR2 are MGHRA and YSYEKL. V was trimmed by 0 bases and J by 6 bases, leaving 8 bases between them. Written as DNA, the CDR3 is TGCGCCAGCAGCCAAGATGAAAGGAATGGCTACACCTTC. Translated, it gives CASSQDERNGYTF.

The sample holds a few counts of this clonotype. V gene TRBV20-1 combines with J gene TRBJ2-3; D uncertain. V was pared by 6 bases and J by 6 bases, with 10 bases between. The CDR3 extends over 11 amino acids. Per the germline V gene, CDR1 is DFQATT and CDR2 is SNEGSKA (reference sequence). The CDR3 reads CSAPLPDTQYF. CDR3 nucleotide sequence: TGCAGTGCCCCCTTACCGGATACGCAGTATTTT.

Only a few counts were recorded for this clonotype. This chain connects TRBV19 to TRBJ2-7; weak D call: TRBD1 (5 bases). V was clipped by 0 bases and J by 3 bases, with 15 bases between them. The CDR3 totals 16 residues. Germline CDR1 and CDR2: LNHDA and SQIVND (reference sequence). CDR3 loop: CASSIEPDTPGYEQYF. DNA of the CDR3: TGTGCCAGTAGTATAGAGCCGGACACTCCGGGCTACGAGCAGTACTTC.

This clonotype has at least ten counts. The J gene is TRBJ1-4, the V gene TRBV12-3 or TRBV12-4; D may be TRBD1 (5 bases). The length of the CDR3 is 15 residues. Trimming removed 1 base at V and 8 bases at J, with 14 bases between. The chain's CDR3 is CASSLVGAPREKLFF. CDR3 in DNA: TGTGCCAGCAGTTTAGTCGGGGCCCCGAGGGAAAAACTGTTTTTT.

This clonotype has a count of ten or more. In nucleotides, the CDR3 is TGTGCCAGCAAACCCGAAAACGGAGTAGCAGGCATCGGGGAGCTGTTTTTT. Encoded protein: CASKPENGVAGIGELFF. The rearrangement links TRBV27 to TRBJ2-2; D is unclear. Trimming removed 7 bases from V and 7 bases from J, with 25 bases in between. The V gene's germline CDR1 is MNHEY and CDR2 SMNVEV (reference sequence). CDR3 length: 17 residues.

This clonotype was observed at least ten times. This chain joins TRBV24-1 and TRBJ1-1, with a weak D call TRBD1 (6 bases). This CDR3 spans 13 amino acids. CDR1 and CDR2 (germline): KGHDR, SFDVKD. V lost 6 bases and J lost 4, with 11 bases in between. In DNA, the CDR3 is TGTGCCACCAGTCATACAGGGAGCACTGAAGCTTTCTTT. It is translated as CATSHTGSTEAFF.

This clonotype was seen ten or more times. V and J are TRBV12-3 or TRBV12-4 and TRBJ2-5; TRBD2 matches at 10 bases. The V segment lost 5 bases and the J segment 1 base; nucleotides outside the gene matches: 7. The CDR3 is 16 amino acids. The CDR3 here is CASSPGLAAIQETQYF. CDR3 nucleotides: TGTGCCAGCAGTCCCGGACTAGCGGCCATCCAAGAGACCCAGTACTTC.

V gene TRBV4-1 combines with J gene TRBJ2-7; D not certain. The germline V gene encodes CDR1 MGHRA and CDR2 YSYEKL. The CDR3 sequence is 18 residues long. Trimming left V 4 bases short and J 5 bases short, with 27 bases between. The CDR3 DNA follows: TGCGCCAGCAGCCTCCGAGGATGGGTGGACCAACAACGGGACGAGCAGTACTTC. Protein product: CASSLRGWVDQQRDEQYF.

This clonotype came up many times. The chain carries TRBV12-3 or TRBV12-4 and TRBJ2-5; D gene ambiguous. V lost 1 base and J lost 7, with 10 bases in between. The CDR3 contains 13 residues. DNA for the CDR3: TGTGCCAGCAGTTTAGGCCTGAAGGGGACCCAGTACTTC. Encoded protein: CASSLGLKGTQYF.

This clonotype was seen ten or more times. The V and J genes are TRBV20-1 and TRBJ2-1; D is unclear. CDR1 is DFQATT, CDR2 SNEGSKA, per germline (reference sequence). The V end was cut by 0 bases, the J end by 4 bases, with 13 bases between. This CDR3 is 15 amino acids long. The CDR3 DNA follows: TGCAGTGCTAGAGAAAGGACCTGGTATTACAATGAGCAGTTCTTC. Translated, it gives CSARERTWYYNEQFF.

In this sample, this clonotype turned up a few times. The chain uses TRBV7-2 and TRBJ2-7, with TRBD2 matching over 9 bases. The CDR3 runs to 15 residues. CDR1 and CDR2 (germline): SGHTA, FQGNSA. With 2 bases clipped from V and 2 bases from J, the junction kept 4 bases outside the gene matches. The CDR3 reads CASSLSGGLAYEQYF. In DNA form, the CDR3 reads TGTGCCAGCAGCTTAAGCGGGGGGCTCGCCTACGAGCAGTACTTC.

This clonotype was counted ten times or more. The rearrangement links TRBV5-5 to TRBJ1-2; no definite D call. The CDR3 runs 13 residues. Germline values: CDR1 SGHKS, CDR2 YYEKEE (reference sequence). With 1 base removed from V and 3 bases from J, the gap between germline ends came to 7 bases. The CDR3 is CASSLPPDYGYTF. For the CDR3, the DNA is TGTGCCAGCAGCTTGCCGCCCGACTATGGCTACACCTTC.

This clonotype showed up just a few times. The genes are TRBV20-1 and TRBJ1-2; the match to TRBD1 covers 8 bases. The CDR3 is made up of 13 amino acids. V lost 4 bases to trimming and J lost 4 bases; unmatched junction nucleotides: 5. Germline V gene lookup returns CDR1 DFQATT and CDR2 SNEGSKA (reference sequence). The CDR3 loop is CSAKRTGPYGYTF. The CDR3 DNA reads as TGCAGTGCTAAACGGACAGGGCCCTATGGCTACACCTTC.

The J gene is TRBJ2-7, the V gene TRBV28; D may be TRBD2 (5 bases). Germline values: CDR1 MDHEN, CDR2 SYDVKM. Trimming left V 3 bases short and J 7 bases short, with 16 bases between. The CDR3 runs to 14 residues. This CDR3 is CASSFERPPGEQYF. CDR3 in DNA: TGTGCCAGCAGTTTCGAGCGGCCCCCGGGGGAGCAGTACTTC.

This clonotype came up many times. This chain links TRBV11-2 with TRBJ1-6; no firm D call. V was clipped by 1 base and J by 8 bases, with 9 bases between them. CDR1 and CDR2 from the germline V gene are SGHAT and FQNNGV. This CDR3 has 14 residues. The CDR3 reads CASSLVGVDSPLHF. In nucleotides, the CDR3 is TGTGCCAGCAGCTTAGTGGGAGTGGATTCACCCCTCCACTTT.

This clonotype has only a few counts. The chain has TRBV5-1 and TRBJ2-5; D gene uncertain. Per the germline V gene, CDR1 is SGHRS and CDR2 is YFSETQ. V was shortened by 0 bases and J by 5 bases, with 8 bases between the two germline ends. This CDR3 comprises 13 residues. The CDR3 nucleotides read TGCGCCAGCAGCTTGGATGTTGGCGAGACCCAGTACTTC. This encodes CASSLDVGETQYF.

This clonotype was seen repeatedly, ten times or more. The J gene is TRBJ2-5, the V gene TRBV28; a weak D match, TRBD1 (6 bases). V dropped 5 bases and J dropped 10 bases, with 17 bases sitting between them. The V gene's germline CDR1 is MDHEN and CDR2 SYDVKM. CDR3 size: 13 residues. The CDR3 here is CASSPPSGAVQYF. For the CDR3, the DNA is TGTGCCAGCAGTCCCCCTTCAGGGGCGGTCCAGTACTTC.

This clonotype turned up a few times. The CDR3 nucleotides are TGTGCCAGCTCACAGGGGACCTATGGCTACACCTTC. It codes for CASSQGTYGYTF. J is TRBJ1-2 and V is TRBV18, with a possible D match to TRBD1 (5 bases). Between the trimmed V and J ends, which lost 4 bases and 4 bases, there was a span of 7 bases. Looked up from germline, CDR1 is KGHSH and CDR2 is LQKENI. The CDR3 has 12 residues.

About this clonotype itself: It may be a read error: a sequence one base away is much more abundant. The gene calls are TRBV7-9 and TRBJ1-4; D is unclear. From germline, CDR1 is SEHNR and CDR2 FQNEAQ (reference sequence). This CDR3 comprises 16 residues. CDR3 nucleotide sequence: TGTGCCAGCAGCGCTCCAGTGGGGTTCTCTAATGGAAAACTGTTTTTT. Its translation is CASSAPVGFSNGKLFF. Looking up the rest from reference TRBV7-9 and TRBJ1-4 gives the full variable domain: DTGVSQNPRHKITKRGQNVTFRCDPISEHNRLYWYRQTLGQGPEFLTYFQNEAQLEKSRLLSDRFSAERPKGSFSTLEIQRTEQGDSAMYLCASSAPVGFSNGKLFFGSGTQLSVL.

This clonotype was counted ten times or more. The gene calls are TRBV6-2 or TRBV6-3 and TRBJ1-1; 7 nucleotides match TRBD1. Per germline, CDR1 MNHEY and CDR2 SVGEGT. V was pared by 4 bases and J by 0 bases, with 11 bases of the junction left unmatched. The length of the CDR3 is 17 residues. CDR3 bases: TGTGCCAGCAGTTTGACAGGGAGACCCTATCTGAACACTGAAGCTTTCTTT. Translating gives CASSLTGRPYLNTEAFF.

This clonotype has just a few counts. DNA of the CDR3: TGTGCCAACAGGCTCCAGGGGGCGGCCAATGAGCAGTTCTTC. Translation gives CANRLQGAANEQFF. The rearrangement uses TRBV12-3 or TRBV12-4 and TRBJ2-1, with 8 nucleotides matching TRBD1. CDR3 length: 14 residues. J was trimmed by 6 bases and V by 10 bases; bases with no gene match: 11.

In its sample, this clonotype was seen once. The rearrangement uses TRBV5-1 and TRBJ2-7; D unresolved. Trimming removed 0 bases at V and 3 bases at J, with 7 bases between. There are 13 residues in the CDR3. Germline-derived CDR1 and CDR2 are SGHRS and YFSETQ. CDR3 protein: CASSLADGYEQYV. The CDR3 DNA reads as TGCGCCAGCAGCTTGGCTGACGGCTACGAGCAGTACGTC.

This chain links TRBV10-3 with TRBJ1-2; D is uncertain. The CDR3 totals 12 residues. V was trimmed by 6 bases and J by 4 bases, leaving 9 bases between them. The V gene's germline CDR1 is ENHRY and CDR2 SYGVKD. DNA of the CDR3: TGTGCCATCAGCCCCGGGCGCTATGGCTACACCTTC. It is translated as CAISPGRYGYTF.

The table lists this clonotype with many counts. V usage is TRBV11-3 and J usage is TRBJ2-2; perhaps D is TRBD1 or TRBD2 (5 bases each). Trimming stripped 3 bases from V and 0 bases from J, with 14 bases between. This CDR3 comprises 17 residues. Germline V gene data show CDR1 as SGHNT and CDR2 as YENEEA. The CDR3 nucleotides are TGTGCCAGCAGCTTGGGGGTTTCGTCCGCGAACACCGGGGAGCTGTTTTTT. Amino acid sequence: CASSLGVSSANTGELFF.

This clonotype was recorded many times. V usage is TRBV7-3 and J usage is TRBJ2-1, with D unresolved. CDR1 is SGHTA, CDR2 FQGTGA, per germline. Trimming left V 3 bases short and J 3 bases short, with 12 bases between. The CDR3 is made up of 15 amino acids. The DNA for the CDR3 is TGTGCCAGCAGCTTCCGCCGGGCGAACTACAATGAGCAGTTCTTC. It specifies CASSFRRANYNEQFF.

This clonotype was counted at least ten times. The rearrangement joins TRBV7-3 to TRBJ2-1; tentative D call: TRBD2 (6 bases). V was cut by 6 bases and J by 7 bases, with 19 bases left in between. CDR1 is SGHTA and CDR2 is FQGTGA in the germline V gene. The CDR3 is made up of 15 amino acids. CDR3 sequence: CASSYIPGSPNEQFF. Here the CDR3 DNA reads TGTGCCAGCAGTTACATCCCCGGGAGTCCGAATGAGCAGTTCTTC. Supplemented by reference TRBV7-3 and TRBJ2-1, the full variable domain reads GAGVSQTPSNKVTEKGKYVELRCDPISGHTALYWYRQSLGQGPEFLIYFQGTGAADDSGLPNDRFFAVRPEGSVSTLKIQRTERGDSAVYLCASSYIPGSPNEQFFGPGTRLTVL.

V usage is TRBV20-1 and J usage is TRBJ1-5; TRBD1 matches 8 bases. V lost 6 bases to trimming and J lost 4 bases; unmatched junction nucleotides: 5. The CDR3 extends over 13 amino acids. CDR1 and CDR2 from the germline V gene are DFQATT and SNEGSKA (reference sequence). CDR3 coding DNA: TGCAGTGCGGGGGGACAGGAGAATCAGCCCCAGCATTTT. Translating gives CSAGGQENQPQHF.

V is TRBV15 and J is TRBJ2-7, with 8 positions matching TRBD1. The CDR3 extends over 15 amino acids. The trim removed 3 bases at V and 6 bases at J, leaving 10 bases unmatched. Germline V gene lookup returns CDR1 LNHNV and CDR2 YYDKDF (reference sequence). The CDR3 sequence: CATSREGRGPSEQYF. The CDR3 DNA sequence: TGTGCCACCAGCAGGGAGGGCAGGGGGCCAAGCGAGCAGTACTTC.